The TCR beta chain described here comes from a study of cytomegalovirus exposure and HLA in healthy donors. Study-level information: The early release's HLA-typed donors yielded some 85 million unique TCRs.

Nominally healthy donors provided the samples, though records likely missed some immune exposures. With respect to this clone: Its antigen is as yet unknown.

Study-wide points: Later, TCR association rates were found to vary by HLA locus, highest for DRB1 and lowest for HLA-C. A later analysis showed HLA-associated TCR beta chains outstripping equally common others in clonal expansion.

Vbeta (60) and Jbeta (13) primers were used in the PCR. Clones were read by immunoSEQ multiplex PCR, and TCRdb kept only the in-frame ones, dropping some. The repertoire consists of roughly 130,000 clones, with roughly 83% occurring once and the leading ten covering 1.5% to 2.5%. The CDR3 is 15 amino acids. The trim removed 2 bases at V and 9 bases at J, leaving 9 bases unmatched. The germline V gene encodes CDR1 SGHTA and CDR2 FQGNSA. The sample was PBMCs. The chain links TRBV7-2 to TRBJ2-1, with TRBD2 matching 8 bases. The receptor's source is a man aged 18-30 years in good health and CMV-seronegative. The CDR3 region has the DNA TGTGCCAGCAGCTTAAGAACGGGAGGGCGTCGTGAGCAGTTCTTC. It translates to CASSLRTGGRREQFF.